The next 20 T cell receptor beta chains were all read from a single sample in a study of blood T cell repertoires in COVID-19. This table comes from immunoSEQ multiplex PCR, and its TCRdb copy is limited to in-frame clones, with some not included. Here the sample spans approximately 160,000 clones, 60% to 80% being singletons. Sequenced sample: peripheral blood. These receptors all come from a man between 65 and 85 years old with acute or convalescent COVID-19.

The rearrangement joins TRBV6-5 to TRBJ2-6, with TRBD1 as a possible D gene (6 bases). V was cut by 6 bases and J by 1 base, with 10 bases left in between. CDR1 and CDR2 (germline): MNHEY, SVGAGI. The CDR3 covers 15 residues. The CDR3 protein is CASSSGDSGANVLTF. The CDR3, as DNA: TGTGCCAGCAGCTCAGGGGATTCTGGGGCCAACGTCCTGACTTTC.

The gene calls are TRBV7-3 and TRBJ2-2, with 9 bases identical to TRBD1. Per the germline V gene, CDR1 is SGHTA and CDR2 is FQGTGA. The CDR3 covers 15 residues. Germline trimming cut 5 bases from V and 4 bases from J; bases unmatched to any gene: 5. The CDR3, as DNA: TGTGCCAGCAGCGCACAGGGGGCTCGCACCGGGGAGCTGTTTTTT. Translation gives CASSAQGARTGELFF.

This clone came up once. The chain combines TRBV6-5 with TRBJ1-1; tentative D call: TRBD1 (6 bases). V shed 4 bases and J shed 0 bases, with 12 bases lying between them. Germline CDR1 and CDR2: MNHEY and SVGAGI. This CDR3 contains 15 residues. CDR3 coding DNA: TGTGCCAGCAGTTTGGACAGCTCCATGAACACTGAAGCTTTCTTT. The encoded protein is CASSLDSSMNTEAFF.

This clone was observed a few times. The rearrangement links TRBV18 to TRBJ2-1; 11 nucleotides align to TRBD2. V lost 3 bases, J lost 12 bases, and 10 bases stayed unmatched. The CDR3 is 15 amino acids. Germline lookup yields CDR1 KGHSH and CDR2 LQKENI. CDR3 coding DNA: TGTGCCAGCTCACCTAGCGGGGGGGGCCCCCAGGGGCAGTTCTTC. Its protein is CASSPSGGGPQGQFF.

The genes are TRBV24-1 and TRBJ2-2; D is perhaps TRBD1 (5 bases). V was cut by 3 bases and J by 6 bases, with 10 bases left in between. CDR3 size: 14 residues. Germline CDR1 KGHDR, CDR2 SFDVKD. CDR3 region: CATSDDQGAGELFF. The CDR3, as DNA: TGTGCCACCAGTGATGATCAGGGTGCCGGGGAGCTGTTTTTT.

This clone was picked up one time. V and J are TRBV9 and TRBJ2-7; 10 nucleotides match TRBD1. In germline, CDR1 is SGDLS, CDR2 YYNGEE. This CDR3 contains 18 residues. V shed 4 bases and J 6 bases; nucleotides not matched to a gene: 19. In DNA, the CDR3 is TGTGCCAGCAGCTATCCCGGGACAGGGGACAGGTTCGGGTCCGAGCAGTACTTC. This codes for CASSYPGTGDRFGSEQYF.

The genes are TRBV2 and TRBJ2-4, with D tentatively TRBD1 (6 bases). The CDR3 has 14 residues. Germline assignment: CDR1 SNHLY and CDR2 FYNNEI. Trimming cost V 4 bases and J 4 bases, with 11 bases left between them. The CDR3: CASSGTETKNIQYF. In DNA form, the CDR3 reads TGTGCCAGCAGTGGGACAGAGACAAAAAACATTCAGTACTTC.

The chain has TRBV4-1 and TRBJ2-3, with 15 nucleotides matching TRBD2. CDR3 size: 16 residues. CDR1 is MGHRA and CDR2 is YSYEKL in the germline V gene. Trimming cost V 2 bases and J 4 bases; bases outside gene matches: 1. The CDR3 is CASSQRTSGGADTQYF. CDR3 nucleotides: TGCGCCAGCAGCCAACGGACTAGCGGGGGGGCAGATACGCAGTATTTT.

The gene calls are TRBV6-1 and TRBJ2-5; TRBD2 agrees at 16 bases. There are 16 residues in the CDR3. CDR1 and CDR2 from the germline V gene are MNHNS and SASEGT. V lost 3 bases, J lost 4 bases, and 2 bases stayed unmatched. The DNA for the CDR3 is TGTGCCAGCAGTGAGGGACTAGCGGGGGGGAGAGAGACCCAGTACTTC. Its protein is CASSEGLAGGRETQYF.

The V and J genes are TRBV24-1 and TRBJ2-1, with 9 bases lining up with TRBD1. Germline V gene sequence: CDR1 KGHDR, CDR2 SFDVKD. The ends lost 5 bases at V and 4 bases at J; junction bases unmatched: 5. The CDR3 is 15 amino acids. In nucleotides, the CDR3 is TGTGCCACCAGTGCCGCGGACAGGGGATACAATGAGCAGTTCTTC. Protein sequence: CATSAADRGYNEQFF.

This chain joins TRBV28 and TRBJ2-2; D possibly corresponds to TRBD2 (6 bases). CDR3 size: 15 residues. Trimming stripped 6 bases from V and 6 bases from J, with 17 bases between. The germline V gene encodes CDR1 MDHEN and CDR2 SYDVKM. CDR3 amino acids: CASSSGSSGPGELFF. CDR3 DNA: TGTGCCAGCAGCTCAGGATCCAGCGGGCCCGGGGAGCTGTTTTTT.

The V call is TRBV5-4, the J call TRBJ1-3; TRBD1 aligns across 10 bases. After removal of 5 bases from V and 2 bases from J, the junction contained 4 bases not matched to a gene. There are 15 residues in the CDR3. In germline, CDR1 is SGHNT, CDR2 YYREEE (reference sequence). The CDR3 loop reads CASSPGTGAGNTIYF. CDR3 DNA sequence: TGTGCCAGCAGTCCCGGGACAGGGGCTGGAAACACCATATATTTT.

This rearrangement joins TRBV5-4 to TRBJ1-2; 11 bases line up with TRBD1. This CDR3 has 18 amino acids. V dropped 0 bases and J dropped 8; count of bases not matched to a gene: 15. CDR1 is SGHNT, CDR2 YYREEE, per germline (reference sequence). The CDR3 loop is CASSLVMGQGGRTRGYTF. Written as DNA, the CDR3 is TGTGCCAGCAGCTTGGTTATGGGACAGGGGGGACGGACAAGAGGCTACACCTTC.

This clone was counted once. V is TRBV4-1 and J is TRBJ2-7; TRBD1 is a possible D gene (6 bases). Germline values: CDR1 MGHRA, CDR2 YSYEKL. This CDR3 spans 14 amino acids. V was pared by 2 bases and J by 6 bases, with 14 bases between. In DNA form, the CDR3 reads TGCGCCAGCAGCCAAACCGGGACACCGTCCGAGCAGTACTTC. Translating gives CASSQTGTPSEQYF.

The V gene is TRBV7-3, the J gene TRBJ2-3, with 9 bases matching TRBD2. Per the germline V gene, CDR1 is SGHTA and CDR2 is FQGTGA. J lost 4 bases, V lost 1 base, and 6 bases had no gene match. The CDR3 totals 16 residues. CDR3 region: CASSLIAGVGSDTQYF. CDR3 coding DNA: TGTGCCAGCAGCTTAATAGCGGGAGTGGGTTCAGATACGCAGTATTTT.

V and J are TRBV6-5 and TRBJ1-6, with D perhaps TRBD1 (6 bases). There are 13 residues in the CDR3. V was shortened by 10 bases and J by 5 bases, with 12 bases between the two germline ends. CDR1 and CDR2 (germline): MNHEY, SVGAGI. As DNA, the CDR3 is TGTGCCACCAGGGGCGACAATAATTCACCCCTCCACTTT. Translation: CATRGDNNSPLHF.

This chain links TRBV29-1 with TRBJ1-2; the D is unclear. Trimming shortened V by 4 bases and J by 0 bases, and 12 bases separated the two germline ends. The CDR3 runs 14 residues. Germline CDR1 SQVTM, CDR2 ANQGSEA. CDR3 amino acids: CSVAYARANYGYTF. CDR3 DNA sequence: TGCAGCGTTGCTTACGCCCGAGCTAACTATGGCTACACCTTC. The entire variable domain, with the rest obtained from reference TRBV29-1 and TRBJ1-2, is as follows: SAVISQKPSRDICQRGTSLTIQCQVDSQVTMMFWYRQQPGQSLTLIATANQGSEATYESGFVIDKFPISRPNLTFSTLTVSNMSPEDSSIYLCSVAYARANYGYTFGSGTRLTVV.

This clone was seen only once. The chain has TRBV19 and TRBJ2-7; D is unresolved. CDR3 length: 16 residues. Trimming stripped 4 bases from V and 7 bases from J, with 23 bases between. CDR1 is LNHDA and CDR2 is SQIVND in the germline V gene (reference sequence). CDR3 in amino acids: CASSTDLRVGFTEQYF. The CDR3 DNA is TGTGCCAGTAGTACTGACCTCCGCGTGGGCTTTACGGAGCAGTACTTC.

The chain uses TRBV4-3 and TRBJ1-5, with D possibly being TRBD1 (6 bases). Per germline, CDR1 LGHNA and CDR2 YSLEER. The length of the CDR3 is 13 residues. V was pared by 4 bases and J by 7 bases, with 11 bases between. In nucleotides, the CDR3 is TGCGCCAGCAGCCTGAACAGGGAGCAGCCCCAGCATTTT. Its protein product is CASSLNREQPQHF.

The chain links TRBV6-9 to TRBJ1-5, with TRBD1 identical over 11 bases. Germline CDR1 is MNHGY and CDR2 is SVAAGI. CDR3 length: 17 residues. Trimming took 5 bases from V and 0 from J; bases not matched to a gene: 6. The DNA for the CDR3 is TGTGCCAGCAGTGGGACAGGGGGACGCCGTAGCAATCAGCCCCAGCATTTT. It yields the protein CASSGTGGRRSNQPQHF.